The T cell receptor beta chain under discussion was sequenced for a study of T cell changes during pregnancy in multiple sclerosis. The method was immunoSEQ multiplex PCR; TCRdb's version includes in-frame clones alone and lacks a portion of them. The table shows under 130,000 clones, with almost 95% occurring only once. Unmatched junction bases numbered 18, after V lost 4 bases and J lost 4 bases. From germline, CDR1 is SGHTA and CDR2 FQGNSA. This CDR3 is built from 19 residues. The rearrangement uses TRBV7-2 and TRBJ2-7; 11 bases are shared with TRBD2. Sequencing used peripheral blood, obtained after pregnancy. The clonotype originates from a female donor with multiple sclerosis, enrolled in a pregnancy study. CDR3: CASSYTGGSGRAYIYEQYF. In nucleotides, the CDR3 is TGTGCCAGCAGCTACACAGGGGGTAGCGGGAGGGCCTATATTTACGAGCAGTACTTC.